This is a list of T cell receptor beta chains from one sample in a study of cytomegalovirus exposure and HLA in healthy donors. TCRdb's copy holds only in-frame clones and misses some; the assay was immunoSEQ multiplex PCR. The sample includes roughly 300,000 clones, roughly 85% of them seen just once. The source material was PBMCs. Receptor source: a man between 40 and 49 years old in good health and CMV-seropositive. Both conserved end residues are part of each CDR3. Fields, in order: V gene, clone size, J gene, D gene, CDR3 length, CDR3 DNA, CDR3 protein. The D gene is left open where the match is weak. Clone size is shown for a subset of rows, as once, few, many or a class of expanded clone.

V: TRBV27; size: NA; J: TRBJ2-7; D: NA; length: 18; DNA: TGTGCCAGCAGTTTCGGGTTCCGCGGCGGCACAAGCACCTACGAGCAGTACTTC; CDR3: CASSFGFRGGTSTYEQYF
V: TRBV28; size: NA; J: TRBJ2-7; D: NA; length: 13; DNA: TGTGCCAGCAGTTTTGCTTTGGCATACGAGCAGTACTTC; CDR3: CASSFALAYEQYF
V: TRBV29-1; size: NA; J: TRBJ2-3; D: NA; length: 11; DNA: TGCAGCGTGGAGGGACTGATAGAGCAGTATTTT; CDR3: CSVEGLIEQYF
V: TRBV29-1; size: NA; J: TRBJ2-1; D: TRBD2; length: 14; DNA: TGCAGCGTGGTGACTAGCGGGGCCAACAATGAGCAGTTCTTC; CDR3: CSVVTSGANNEQFF
V: TRBV7-9; size: NA; J: TRBJ1-1; D: TRBD1; length: 15; DNA: TGTGCCAGCAGCTTAGAGGGGGCAGCGAACACTGAAGCTTTCTTT; CDR3: CASSLEGAANTEAFF
V: TRBV5-1; size: NA; J: TRBJ2-7; D: TRBD2; length: 17; DNA: TGCGCCAGCAGCTTGGGGCTAGCGGGAGGGTCTCCCTACGAGCAGTACTTC; CDR3: CASSLGLAGGSPYEQYF
V: TRBV25-1; size: NA; J: TRBJ1-4; D: NA; length: 15; DNA: TGTGCCAGCAGGGCCGGACTGCGAGGGGGTGAAAAACTGTTTTTT; CDR3: CASRAGLRGGEKLFF
V: TRBV27; size: NA; J: TRBJ2-7; D: TRBD1; length: 14; DNA: TGTGCCAGCAGTCCCACGGACAGGGCTTACGAGCAGTACTTC; CDR3: CASSPTDRAYEQYF
V: TRBV29-1; size: NA; J: TRBJ1-5; D: NA; length: 15; DNA: TGCAGCGTTCTAGAAGGCTTGTCGGGCAATCAGCCCCAGCATTTT; CDR3: CSVLEGLSGNQPQHF
V: TRBV7-8; size: NA; J: TRBJ1-1; D: NA; length: 17; DNA: TGTGCCAGCAGCCCACCGAGGAGAACCGGGATTTCATCCGAAGCTTTCTTT; CDR3: CASSPPRRTGISSEAFF
V: TRBV9; size: NA; J: TRBJ2-1; D: NA; length: 17; DNA: TGTGCCAGCAGCCCTACTCGTCCCGGGAACTCCTACAATGAGCAGTTCTTC; CDR3: CASSPTRPGNSYNEQFF
V: TRBV7-6; size: NA; J: TRBJ2-1; D: NA; length: 11; DNA: TGTGCCAGCAGCCCCGGACGGGAAAAGTTCTTC; CDR3: CASSPGREKFF
V: TRBV6-5; size: NA; J: TRBJ1-2; D: NA; length: 10; DNA: TGTGCCAGCAGACAGGATCGCTACACCTTC; CDR3: CASRQDRYTF
V: TRBV7-9; size: NA; J: TRBJ1-1; D: NA; length: 12; DNA: TGTGCCAGCAGCTCCGACAAGGCTGAAGCTTTCTTT; CDR3: CASSSDKAEAFF
V: TRBV2; size: NA; J: TRBJ2-2; D: TRBD2; length: 17; DNA: TGTGCCAGCAGCCGACTAGCGGGGAGGAGGAACACCGGGGAGCTGTTTTTT; CDR3: CASSRLAGRRNTGELFF
V: TRBV19; size: NA; J: TRBJ2-2; D: NA; length: 16; DNA: TGTGCCAGTAGTATTTGGGGCAGGAAGAACACCGGGGAGCTGTTTTTT; CDR3: CASSIWGRKNTGELFF
V: TRBV19; size: NA; J: TRBJ2-5; D: NA; length: 19; DNA: TGTGCCAGTAGTATCCTAATAGACCGAGGCTCGGGTCCAAGAGAGACCCAGTACTTC; CDR3: CASSILIDRGSGPRETQYF
V: TRBV7-9; size: NA; J: TRBJ1-5; D: TRBD1; length: 15; DNA: TGTGCCAGCAGCCAGGGACAGGGCGTCCACCAGCCCCAGCATTTT; CDR3: CASSQGQGVHQPQHF
V: TRBV13; size: NA; J: TRBJ2-3; D: NA; length: 12; DNA: TGTGCCAGCGCTACCAGCACAGATACGCAGTATTTT; CDR3: CASATSTDTQYF
V: TRBV2; size: NA; J: TRBJ1-5; D: TRBD1; length: 16; DNA: TGTGCCAGCAGTGATGGTTGGACAGGGAGTAATCAGCCCCAGCATTTT; CDR3: CASSDGWTGSNQPQHF
V: TRBV7-2; size: few; J: TRBJ1-2; D: NA; length: 14; DNA: TGTGCCAGCAGCTTAGCAGGCCCCAGGGATGGCTACACCTTC; CDR3: CASSLAGPRDGYTF
V: TRBV18; size: NA; J: TRBJ2-7; D: NA; length: 15; DNA: TGTGCCAGCTCACCTAAACAGGCGACCTCCTACGAGCAGTACTTC; CDR3: CASSPKQATSYEQYF
V: TRBV4-3; size: once; J: TRBJ2-7; D: TRBD1; length: 15; DNA: TGCGCCAGCAGCCAAAACTTTCGACAGGGTGACGAGCAGTACTTC; CDR3: CASSQNFRQGDEQYF
V: TRBV2; size: NA; J: TRBJ2-5; D: TRBD1; length: 12; DNA: TGTGCCGGGACAGGTAACCAAGAGACCCAGTACTTC; CDR3: CAGTGNQETQYF
V: TRBV6-1; size: NA; J: TRBJ2-1; D: TRBD2; length: 16; DNA: TGTGCCAGCAGTGAACGCCTCCAGCGGGGATACAATGAGCAGTTCTTC; CDR3: CASSERLQRGYNEQFF
V: TRBV5-1; size: NA; J: TRBJ1-6; D: NA; length: 18; DNA: TGCGCCAGCAGCCATGACCCGGGAGACCACTCTTATAATTCACCCCTCCACTTT; CDR3: CASSHDPGDHSYNSPLHF
V: TRBV18; size: NA; J: TRBJ1-4; D: NA; length: 13; DNA: TGTGCCAGCTCACAGTCAGGATCGGAAAAACTGTTTTTT; CDR3: CASSQSGSEKLFF
V: TRBV9; size: NA; J: TRBJ2-7; D: TRBD1; length: 15; DNA: TGTGCCAGCAGCGCGACAGGGGGCTCATCCTACGAGCAGTACTTC; CDR3: CASSATGGSSYEQYF
V: TRBV5-4; size: once; J: TRBJ2-2; D: TRBD1; length: 14; DNA: TGTGCCAGCAGCTCCGGGACAGCCACCGGGGAGCTGTTTTTT; CDR3: CASSSGTATGELFF
V: TRBV7-2; size: NA; J: TRBJ1-1; D: NA; length: 14; DNA: TGTGCCAGCAGCTTACTACGACAGAACACTGAAGCTTTCTTT; CDR3: CASSLLRQNTEAFF
V: TRBV7-2; size: NA; J: TRBJ2-5; D: TRBD1; length: 15; DNA: TGTGCCAGCAGCTTATGGGACAGTCCGCAAGAGACCCAGTACTTC; CDR3: CASSLWDSPQETQYF
V: TRBV19; size: NA; J: TRBJ2-2; D: NA; length: 13; DNA: TGTGCCAGTAGTATCGGGAGCACCGGGGAGCTGTTTTTT; CDR3: CASSIGSTGELFF
V: TRBV4-3; size: NA; J: TRBJ2-2; D: TRBD1; length: 16; DNA: TGCGCCAGCAGCCAAGTCGGGACAGCTAACACCGGGGAGCTGTTTTTT; CDR3: CASSQVGTANTGELFF
V: TRBV5-4; size: NA; J: TRBJ1-6; D: NA; length: 15; DNA: TGTGCCAGCAGCTTGGAAATACAGGGAGAATCACCCCTCCACTTT; CDR3: CASSLEIQGESPLHF
V: TRBV29-1; size: NA; J: TRBJ2-3; D: NA; length: 13; DNA: TGCAGCCATAGCAGACCTAGCACAGATACGCAGTATTTT; CDR3: CSHSRPSTDTQYF
V: TRBV25-1; size: few; J: TRBJ2-2; D: TRBD2; length: 15; DNA: TGTGCCAGCAGTGAACCCGGACTAGAAAGCGGGGAGCTGTTTTTT; CDR3: CASSEPGLESGELFF
V: TRBV7-3; size: NA; J: TRBJ2-1; D: TRBD2; length: 14; DNA: TGTGCCAGCAGCTCGCTAGCGGCTTACAATGAGCAGTTCTTC; CDR3: CASSSLAAYNEQFF
V: TRBV19; size: NA; J: TRBJ2-1; D: TRBD2; length: 15; DNA: TGTGCCAGTAAGGTGGGAGGGACGTTAACAAATGAGCAGTTCTTC; CDR3: CASKVGGTLTNEQFF
V: TRBV29-1; size: NA; J: TRBJ1-2; D: TRBD1; length: 13; DNA: TGCAGCGTTCCGGGACAGGGGGCTAGAGGCTACACCTTC; CDR3: CSVPGQGARGYTF
V: TRBV5-1; size: NA; J: TRBJ1-3; D: NA; length: 14; DNA: TGCGCCAGCAGCTCGCAGGGTTCTGGAAACACCATATATTTT; CDR3: CASSSQGSGNTIYF
V: TRBV20-1; size: NA; J: TRBJ2-5; D: NA; length: 11; DNA: TGCAGTGCTCGGTCCCCAGAGACCCAGTACTTC; CDR3: CSARSPETQYF
V: TRBV19; size: NA; J: TRBJ2-1; D: TRBD1; length: 16; DNA: TGTGCCAGTAGTAACCCGGGACAGAGCTCCTACAATGAGCAGTTCTTC; CDR3: CASSNPGQSSYNEQFF
V: TRBV4-1; size: once; J: TRBJ2-1; D: TRBD2; length: 15; DNA: TGCGCCAGCAGCCAAGTCCCCAGGGAGGGAAATGAGCAGTTCTTC; CDR3: CASSQVPREGNEQFF
V: TRBV27; size: NA; J: TRBJ2-5; D: TRBD2; length: 15; DNA: TGTGCCAGCAGTCCCCTACTAGCGGGAGTGGAGACCCAGTACTTC; CDR3: CASSPLLAGVETQYF
V: TRBV7-2; size: NA; J: TRBJ2-7; D: NA; length: 14; DNA: TGTGCCAGCAGCTTACAGGGACTCGGGGGAGAGGGGTACTTC; CDR3: CASSLQGLGGEGYF
V: TRBV5-1; size: NA; J: TRBJ2-7; D: NA; length: 19; DNA: TGCGCCAGCAGCTTGGCGACAGGGATGGGAGCGGGCCTCCCCTACGAGCAGTACTTC; CDR3: CASSLATGMGAGLPYEQYF
V: TRBV14; size: NA; J: TRBJ2-1; D: TRBD2; length: 15; DNA: TGTGCCAGCAGCCGTAGACTAGCGGGAGGGAATGAGCAGTTCTTC; CDR3: CASSRRLAGGNEQFF
V: TRBV6-6; size: once; J: TRBJ2-6; D: TRBD1; length: 15; DNA: TGTGCCAGCAGCAACAGGGGGCCGGGGGCCAACGTCCTGACTTTC; CDR3: CASSNRGPGANVLTF
V: TRBV28; size: NA; J: TRBJ1-4; D: TRBD1; length: 16; DNA: TGTGCCAGCAGTCCTCTGGGACAGGGGGCTAATGAAAAACTGTTTTTT; CDR3: CASSPLGQGANEKLFF